These 4 T cell receptor beta chains were sequenced from one sample in a study of blood T cells in healthy people across ages. Alongside a J-beta primer mix, a sample-barcoded 5' primer served in a second PCR lasting about 7 to 11 cycles. TCRdb called the 5' RACE reads again in MiXCR, with one record for every CDR3 protein. There are about 830,000 distinct CDR3 sequences in the sample; 55% to 65% occur only once, and roughly 26% lies in the top ten. The sample was blood. These receptors originate from a young man in good health.

The J gene is TRBJ1-2, the V gene TRBV18; 7 bases line up with TRBD1. The length of the CDR3 is 16 residues. Trimming took 1 base from V and 8 from J; bases not matched to a gene: 13. CDR1 and CDR2 (germline): KGHSH, LQKENI. The DNA of the CDR3 is TGTGCCAGCTCACCACTTAATACAGGGGTTATCGACGGCTACACCTTC. Amino acid sequence: CASSPLNTGVIDGYTF. Based on the CDR3 plus reference TRBV18 and TRBJ1-2, the full variable domain is NAGVMQNPRHLVRRRGQEARLRCSPMKGHSHVYWYRQLPEEGLKFMVYLQKENIIDESGMPKERFSAEFPKEGPSILRIQQVVRGDSAAYFCASSPLNTGVIDGYTFGSGTRLTVV.

This sequence joins TRBV19 and TRBJ1-2; 8 bases fit TRBD1. Germline lookup yields CDR1 LNHDA and CDR2 SQIVND (reference sequence). There are 17 residues in the CDR3. V lost 2 bases, J lost 8 bases, and 16 bases stayed unmatched. In nucleotides, the CDR3 is TGTGCCAGTAGTATACCCACAGCAGGGGGCGCAGGAGACGGCTACACCTTC. Translated: CASSIPTAGGAGDGYTF.

The genes are TRBV14 and TRBJ1-2; no definite D call. The CDR3 loop spans 13 amino acids. V was pared by 1 base and J by 4 bases, with 7 bases between. The germline V gene has CDR1 SGHDN and CDR2 FVKESK. The CDR3 coding sequence is TGTGCCAGCAGCCAAGGGGATGGCTATGGCTACACCTTC. Amino acids: CASSQGDGYGYTF.

This chain links TRBV7-3 with TRBJ1-2; D not certain. V was pared by 1 base and J by 2 bases, with 11 bases between. This CDR3 is 15 amino acids long. CDR1 is SGHTA and CDR2 is FQGTGA in the germline V gene. The CDR3 coding sequence is TGTGCCAGCAGCTTAAGCCCATCGTCAAACTATGGCTACACCTTC. It yields the protein CASSLSPSSNYGYTF. Full variable domain (remainder filled in from reference TRBV7-3 and TRBJ1-2): GAGVSQTPSNKVTEKGKYVELRCDPISGHTALYWYRQSLGQGPEFLIYFQGTGAADDSGLPNDRFFAVRPEGSVSTLKIQRTERGDSAVYLCASSLSPSSNYGYTFGSGTRLTVV.